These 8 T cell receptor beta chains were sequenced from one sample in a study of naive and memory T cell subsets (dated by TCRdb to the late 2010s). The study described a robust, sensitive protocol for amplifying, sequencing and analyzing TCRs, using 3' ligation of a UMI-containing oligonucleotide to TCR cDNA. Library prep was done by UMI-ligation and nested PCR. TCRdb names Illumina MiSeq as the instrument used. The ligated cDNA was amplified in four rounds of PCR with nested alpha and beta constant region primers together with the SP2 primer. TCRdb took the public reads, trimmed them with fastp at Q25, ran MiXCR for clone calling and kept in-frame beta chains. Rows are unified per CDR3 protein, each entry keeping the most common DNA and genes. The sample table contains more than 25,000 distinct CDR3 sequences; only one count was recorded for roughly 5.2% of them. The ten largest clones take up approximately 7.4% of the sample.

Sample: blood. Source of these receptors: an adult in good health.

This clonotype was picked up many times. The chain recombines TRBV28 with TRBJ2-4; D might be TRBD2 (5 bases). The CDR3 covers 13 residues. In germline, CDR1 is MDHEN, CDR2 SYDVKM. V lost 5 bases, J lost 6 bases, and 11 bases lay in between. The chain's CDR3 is CASSGRLGNIQYF. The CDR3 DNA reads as TGTGCCAGCAGTGGGAGATTGGGAAACATTCAGTACTTC.

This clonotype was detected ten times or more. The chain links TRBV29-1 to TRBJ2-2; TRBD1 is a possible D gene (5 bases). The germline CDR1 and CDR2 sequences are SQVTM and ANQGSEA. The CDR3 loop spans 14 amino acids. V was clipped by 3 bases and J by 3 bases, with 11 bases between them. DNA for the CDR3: TGCAGCGTTGATGGGGCGACGGACACCGGGGAGCTGTTTTTT. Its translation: CSVDGATDTGELFF.

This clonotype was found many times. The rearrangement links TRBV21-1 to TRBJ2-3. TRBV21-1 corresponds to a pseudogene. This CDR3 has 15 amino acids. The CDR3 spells CASSNTSPSTDTQYF. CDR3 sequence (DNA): TGTGCCAGCAGCAACACCTCACCTAGCACAGATACGCAGTATTTT.

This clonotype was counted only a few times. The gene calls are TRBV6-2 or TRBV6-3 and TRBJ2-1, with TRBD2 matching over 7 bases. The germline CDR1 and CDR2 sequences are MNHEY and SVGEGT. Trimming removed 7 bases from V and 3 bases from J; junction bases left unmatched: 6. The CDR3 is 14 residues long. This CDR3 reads CASMSGGSYNEQFF. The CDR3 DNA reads TGTGCCAGCATGTCGGGCGGGAGCTACAATGAGCAGTTCTTC.

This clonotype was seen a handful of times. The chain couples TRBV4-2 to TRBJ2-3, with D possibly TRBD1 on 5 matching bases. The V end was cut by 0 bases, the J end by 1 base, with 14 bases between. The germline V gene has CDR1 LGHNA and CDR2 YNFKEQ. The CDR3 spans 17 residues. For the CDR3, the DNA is TGTGCCAGCAGCCAAGATCGATGGCAGGGTGGCACAGATACGCAGTATTTT. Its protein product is CASSQDRWQGGTDTQYF.

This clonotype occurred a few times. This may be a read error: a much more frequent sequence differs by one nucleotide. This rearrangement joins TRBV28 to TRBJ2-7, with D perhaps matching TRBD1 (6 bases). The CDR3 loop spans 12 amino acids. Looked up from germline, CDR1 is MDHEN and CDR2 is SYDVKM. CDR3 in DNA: TGTGCCAGCAGTTTATGGGGACAACAGGAGGAGTTC. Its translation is CASSLWGQQEEF. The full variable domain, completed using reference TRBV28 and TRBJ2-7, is DVKVTQSSRYLVKRTGEKVFLECVQDMDHENMFWYRQDPGLGLRLIYFSYDVKMKEKGDIPEGYSVSREKKERFSLILESASTNQTSMYLCASSLWGQQEEFGPGTRLTVT.

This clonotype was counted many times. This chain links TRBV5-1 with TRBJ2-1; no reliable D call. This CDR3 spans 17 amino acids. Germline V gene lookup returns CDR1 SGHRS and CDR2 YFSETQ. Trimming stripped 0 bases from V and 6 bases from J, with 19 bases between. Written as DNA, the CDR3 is TGCGCCAGCAGCTTGGTTCTTACCGGGTCCAGTGGCAATGAGCAGTTCTTC. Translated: CASSLVLTGSSGNEQFF.

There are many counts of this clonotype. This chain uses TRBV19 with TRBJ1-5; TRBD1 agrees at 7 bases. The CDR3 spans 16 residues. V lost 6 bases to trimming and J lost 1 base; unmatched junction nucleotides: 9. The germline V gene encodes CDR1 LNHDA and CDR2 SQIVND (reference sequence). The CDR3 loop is CASRLNRGLSNQPQHF. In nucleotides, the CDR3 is TGTGCCAGTAGGTTAAACAGGGGTTTGAGCAATCAGCCCCAGCATTTT.